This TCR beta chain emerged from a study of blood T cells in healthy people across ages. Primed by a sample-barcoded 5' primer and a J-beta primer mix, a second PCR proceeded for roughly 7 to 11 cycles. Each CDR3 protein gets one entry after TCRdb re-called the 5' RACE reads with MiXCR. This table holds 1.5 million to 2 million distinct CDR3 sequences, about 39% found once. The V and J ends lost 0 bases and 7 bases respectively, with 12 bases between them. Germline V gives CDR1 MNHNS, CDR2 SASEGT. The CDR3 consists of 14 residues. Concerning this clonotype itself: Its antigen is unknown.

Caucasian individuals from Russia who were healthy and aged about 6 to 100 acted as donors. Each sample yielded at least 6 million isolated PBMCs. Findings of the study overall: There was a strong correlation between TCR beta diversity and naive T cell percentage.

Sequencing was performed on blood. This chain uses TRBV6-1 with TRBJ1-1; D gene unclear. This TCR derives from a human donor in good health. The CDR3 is CASSEAGRVDEAFF. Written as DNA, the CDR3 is TGTGCCAGCAGTGAAGCTGGAAGGGTTGATGAAGCTTTCTTT.